The 4 T cell receptor beta chains presented below share a single source sample, sequenced in a study of blood T cell repertoires in COVID-19. TCRdb's table, derived via immunoSEQ multiplex PCR, lists solely in-frame clones and lacks some. The sample lists 250,000 to 350,000 clones, 70% to 90% occurring once. The sequencing input was peripheral blood. Receptors were obtained from a woman in her 30s with active or convalescent COVID-19.

The chain employs TRBV6-2 or TRBV6-3 and TRBJ1-2, with a weak D call TRBD1 (6 bases). The CDR3 contains 13 residues. Looked up from germline, CDR1 is MNHEY and CDR2 is SVGEGT. V lost 2 bases to trimming and J lost 8 bases, with 12 bases between them. The CDR3 protein is CASSYQGIWGYTF. The CDR3 nucleotides read TGTGCCAGCAGTTACCAGGGGATATGGGGCTACACCTTC.

On this clone itself: Other DNA sequences in the same sample also yield this CDR3. This sequence joins TRBV7-2 and TRBJ1-4; 8 bases map to TRBD1. The CDR3 has 14 residues. Germline loops: CDR1 SGHTA, CDR2 FQGNSA. J lost 7 bases, V lost 5 bases, and 6 bases had no gene match. The CDR3 loop reads CASSLDRGGEKLFF. In DNA form, the CDR3 reads TGTGCCAGCAGCCTCGACAGGGGCGGTGAAAAACTGTTTTTT.

The chain links TRBV7-2 to TRBJ1-1; D remains unclear. V shed 5 bases and J shed 4 bases, with 14 bases lying between them. This CDR3 is built from 14 residues. CDR1 and CDR2 (germline): SGHTA, FQGNSA. In nucleotides, the CDR3 is TGTGCCAGCAGCCCCCCGCTGAGGGTCACTGAAGCTTTCTTT. It encodes CASSPPLRVTEAFF.

The chain employs TRBV13 and TRBJ1-2; D ambiguous. CDR3 length equals 13 residues. Trimming cost V 5 bases and J 8 bases, with 15 bases left between them. Germline V gives CDR1 PRHDT, CDR2 FYEKMQ (reference sequence). The CDR3, as DNA: TGTGCCAGCAGCACCGGCCAGACGAGGGGCTACACCTTC. This gives the protein CASSTGQTRGYTF.